The 27 T cell receptor beta chains in this list originate from one sample, sequenced in a study of response to subunit inactivated influenza vaccine. TCRdb ran MiXCR on the RT-PCR reads and lists one entry per CDR3 protein. The data show about 800,000 distinct CDR3 sequences, 21% seen once. The sample was PBMCs from blood, taken 5 to 6 days after vaccination. These receptors were taken from a man between 50 and 59 years old who received an inactivated influenza vaccine.

Note on this clonotype: Possible read error: a much larger clone is one base away. J is TRBJ2-1 and V is TRBV11-2; perhaps TRBD2 as D (6 bases). The CDR3 totals 14 residues. CDR1 and CDR2 from the germline V gene are SGHAT and FQNNGV. The V and J ends lost 2 bases and 9 bases respectively, with 14 bases between them. CDR3 loop: CASSLLARAGEQFF. CDR3 nucleotides: TGTGCCAGCAGCTTACTAGCGAGAGCTGGTGAGCAGTTCTTC.

V usage is TRBV5-1 and J usage is TRBJ2-1; 11 positions match TRBD2. There are 15 residues in the CDR3. V shed 2 bases and J 8 bases; nucleotides not matched to a gene: 6. Germline V gene data show CDR1 as SGHRS and CDR2 as YFSETQ. In DNA form, the CDR3 reads TGCGCCAGCAGCTTTAGCGGGGGGGCCAGGGATGAGCAGTTCTTC. It codes for CASSFSGGARDEQFF. Looking up the rest from reference TRBV5-1 and TRBJ2-1 gives the full variable domain: KAGVTQTPRYLIKTRGQQVTLSCSPISGHRSVSWYQQTPGQGLQFLFEYFSETQRNKGNFPGRFSGRQFSNSRSEMNVSTLELGDSALYLCASSFSGGARDEQFFGPGTRLTVL.

CDR3 amino acids: CASILSGTGTYEQYF. The CDR3 region has the DNA TGTGCCAGCATCCTTTCCGGGACGGGAACCTACGAGCAGTACTTC. The chain combines TRBV28 with TRBJ2-7; TRBD1 or TRBD2 may be the D gene (5 bases each). V lost 7 bases and J lost 2, with 18 bases in between. Germline CDR1 and CDR2: MDHEN and SYDVKM. CDR3 length: 15 residues.

This clonotype was detected only a few times. This sequence joins TRBV7-3 and TRBJ2-3; D remains unclear. Germline-derived CDR1 and CDR2 are SGHTA and FQGTGA. Deletions cut 5 bases from V and 2 bases from J, with 14 bases between. This CDR3 comprises 15 residues. CDR3 nucleotides: TGTGCCAGCAGCCCCGAGACCTTAACCACAGATACGCAGTATTTT. It is translated as CASSPETLTTDTQYF.

The chain uses TRBV7-8 and TRBJ2-5, with 8 bases that match TRBD1. With 4 bases clipped from V and 3 bases from J, the junction kept 16 bases outside the gene matches. The length of the CDR3 is 18 residues. CDR1 and CDR2 from the germline V gene are SGHVS and FQNEAQ. CDR3 amino acids: CASSSPPYAGGLKETQYF. In DNA, the CDR3 is TGTGCCAGCAGCTCCCCACCGTACGCAGGGGGCCTAAAAGAGACCCAGTACTTC.

V is TRBV7-9 and J is TRBJ2-7; 7 nucleotides agree with TRBD1. Germline assignment: CDR1 SEHNR and CDR2 FQNEAQ (reference sequence). This CDR3 contains 15 residues. The V segment lost 3 bases and the J segment 4 bases; nucleotides outside the gene matches: 9. The CDR3 coding sequence is TGTGCCAGCAGCTTCAGGCAGGGGGAAGGGTACGAGCAGTACTTC. It translates to CASSFRQGEGYEQYF.

The rearrangement uses TRBV12-3 or TRBV12-4 and TRBJ2-3; the D gene is possibly TRBD2 (5 bases). The CDR3 contains 15 residues. Trimming cost V 5 bases and J 4 bases, with 16 bases left between them. CDR3 sequence (DNA): TGTGCCAGCAGTCCTATCGGGAATAGGCCAGATACGCAGTATTTT. Encoded protein: CASSPIGNRPDTQYF.

This clonotype turned up a few times. The rearrangement links TRBV12-3 or TRBV12-4 to TRBJ2-5, with TRBD2 matching 11 bases. The ends lost 5 bases at V and 4 bases at J; junction bases unmatched: 9. The CDR3 totals 16 residues. The CDR3 DNA sequence: TGTGCCAGCAGTCGTCGACTAGCGGGGTTCGGAGAGACCCAGTACTTC. As protein: CASSRRLAGFGETQYF.

This clonotype appeared a few times. The V call is TRBV4-3, the J call TRBJ2-7; 9 nucleotides agree with TRBD1. The CDR3 spans 15 residues. Per germline, CDR1 LGHNA and CDR2 YSLEER. V trimming: 0 bases; J trimming: 9 bases; junction bases outside the gene matches: 9. The CDR3 spells CASSQDSGTGLRQYF. DNA for the CDR3: TGCGCCAGCAGCCAAGATTCGGGGACAGGGCTTCGGCAGTACTTC.

This clonotype was seen at least ten times. The chain links TRBV20-1 to TRBJ2-3; 8 nucleotides match TRBD2. The CDR3 contains 16 residues. Germline lookup yields CDR1 DFQATT and CDR2 SNEGSKA (reference sequence). The trim removed 1 base at V and 2 bases at J, leaving 8 bases unmatched. The CDR3 region has the DNA TGCAGTGCTAGAGTAGGTAGCGGGATTCTCACAGATACGCAGTATTTT. This sequence encodes CSARVGSGILTDTQYF.

This clonotype has a handful of counts. The genes are TRBV12-3 or TRBV12-4 and TRBJ1-2; D is unclear. The V end was cut by 5 bases, the J end by 5 bases, with 12 bases between. The CDR3 totals 13 residues. The CDR3 DNA is TGTGCCAGCAGTGGTACCCGGAGATATGGCTACACCTTC. This gives the protein CASSGTRRYGYTF.

This clonotype has more than one count but fewer than ten. This rearrangement joins TRBV20-1 to TRBJ2-7; 10 positions match TRBD1. The CDR3 covers 16 residues. Germline V gives CDR1 DFQATT, CDR2 SNEGSKA (reference sequence). The V gene end was trimmed by 3 bases and the J gene end by 3 bases; junction bases not matched to a gene: 11. The CDR3 bases are TGCAGTGCTAGTGAGGAGGGACAGGGGAGGATCTACGAGCAGTACTTC. Encoded protein: CSASEEGQGRIYEQYF.

This clonotype was observed at least ten times. The chain is built from TRBV4-3 and TRBJ1-5; D is perhaps TRBD1 (6 bases). The V end lost 2 bases, the J end lost 6 bases, and 14 bases lay between the germline ends. Germline V gene sequence: CDR1 LGHNA, CDR2 YSLEER. The CDR3 totals 15 residues. The CDR3 DNA reads as TGCGCCAGCAGCCAAAATCGGGGGGCGGGTCAGCCCCAGCATTTT. This gives the protein CASSQNRGAGQPQHF.

The V call is TRBV5-6, the J call TRBJ1-2, with D unresolved. CDR3 length: 15 amino acids. Trimming cost V 4 bases and J 4 bases, with 17 bases left between them. CDR1 and CDR2 (germline): SGHDT, YYEEEE. The CDR3 spells CASSPRRVGRYGYTF. CDR3 DNA: TGTGCCAGCAGCCCTAGGAGGGTCGGACGCTATGGCTACACCTTC.

The rearrangement uses TRBV15 and TRBJ2-2; tentatively, D is TRBD1 (6 bases). Germline lookup yields CDR1 LNHNV and CDR2 YYDKDF (reference sequence). V was clipped by 1 base and J by 2 bases, with 11 bases between them. CDR3 size: 16 residues. CDR3 bases: TGTGCCACCAGCAGAGGGAAGGGACATAACACCGGGGAGCTGTTTTTT. Translating gives CATSRGKGHNTGELFF. The entire variable domain, with the rest obtained from reference TRBV15 and TRBJ2-2, is as follows: DAMVIQNPRYQVTQFGKPVTLSCSQTLNHNVMYWYQQKSSQAPKLLFHYYDKDFNNEADTPDNFQSRRPNTSFCFLDIRSPGLGDTAMYLCATSRGKGHNTGELFFGEGSRLTVL.

The sample holds a few counts of this clonotype. The gene calls are TRBV7-6 and TRBJ1-4, with 8 bases fitting TRBD1. V shed 5 bases and J 5 bases; nucleotides not matched to a gene: 7. CDR3 size: 15 residues. The germline V gene has CDR1 SGHVS and CDR2 FNYEAQ. The CDR3 bases are TGTGCCAGCAGCCCTTCGACAGGGGAAAATGAAAAACTGTTTTTT. As protein: CASSPSTGENEKLFF.

The V gene is TRBV12-3 or TRBV12-4, the J gene TRBJ1-5, with D possibly being TRBD1 (6 bases). CDR3 size: 15 residues. Trimming stripped 3 bases from V and 3 bases from J, with 12 bases between. As DNA, the CDR3 is TGTGCCAGCAGTTTGGGGGCGCGTAACAATCAGCCCCAGCATTTT. It codes for CASSLGARNNQPQHF.

This clonotype appeared a few times. CDR3 region: CSVGEPNNQKWGTGRHEQFF. CDR3 nucleotide sequence: TGCAGCGTTGGGGAACCCAACAACCAAAAATGGGGGACAGGGAGGCATGAGCAGTTCTTC. The chain is built from TRBV29-1 and TRBJ2-1, with 9 bases lining up with TRBD1. Germline-derived CDR1 and CDR2 are SQVTM and ANQGSEA. The CDR3 length is 20 residues. V gave up 4 bases and J gave up 8 bases; unmatched junction bases: 27.

The table lists this clonotype with a few counts. This sequence joins TRBV20-1 and TRBJ2-7; no firm D call. Trimming cost V 4 bases and J 3 bases, with 13 bases left between them. The CDR3 is 13 residues long. Germline loops: CDR1 DFQATT, CDR2 SNEGSKA (reference sequence). The CDR3 DNA reads TGCAGTGCTACCCCCCGGCCCTTCTACGAGCAGTACTTC. Amino acids: CSATPRPFYEQYF.

Ten or more counts support this clonotype. The J gene is TRBJ2-1, the V gene TRBV12-3 or TRBV12-4, with TRBD1 matching 8 bases. This CDR3 is 17 amino acids long. V shed 1 base, J shed 7 bases, and the junction held 12 bases outside the gene matches. The CDR3 DNA sequence: TGTGCCAGCAGTTTAGTGGTGGTAACAGGGGGGAGGAATGAGCAGTTCTTC. It is translated as CASSLVVVTGGRNEQFF.

This chain joins TRBV7-9 and TRBJ2-3; D call uncertain. CDR3 length: 15 residues. V was shortened by 4 bases and J by 1 base, with 12 bases between the two germline ends. Per germline, CDR1 SEHNR and CDR2 FQNEAQ (reference sequence). The CDR3 nucleotides read TGTGCCAGCAGCTATATGGCTAGTGGCACAGATACGCAGTATTTT. It codes for CASSYMASGTDTQYF.

This clonotype was recorded a few times. The CDR3 region has the DNA TGCGCCAGCAGCCAAGATACGTTCATCGGGGGGGTCGGGAATGAGCAGTTCTTC. It encodes CASSQDTFIGGVGNEQFF. V and J are TRBV4-3 and TRBJ2-1; the match to TRBD2 covers 8 bases. The CDR3 is made up of 18 amino acids. In germline, CDR1 is LGHNA, CDR2 YSLEER. V gave up 0 bases and J gave up 7 bases; unmatched junction bases: 14.

This clonotype has a handful of counts. V and J are TRBV18 and TRBJ1-1; D uncertain. The germline V gene has CDR1 KGHSH and CDR2 LQKENI. Trimming cost V 2 bases and J 4 bases, with 11 bases left between them. The length of the CDR3 is 14 residues. The CDR3 sequence is CASSPVTVPTEAFF. The CDR3 DNA sequence: TGTGCCAGCTCACCAGTTACAGTCCCCACTGAAGCTTTCTTT.

The chain has TRBV6-2 or TRBV6-3 and TRBJ2-1; D perhaps matches TRBD2 (6 bases). Germline V gene data show CDR1 as MNHEY and CDR2 as SVGEGT. The CDR3 is made up of 20 amino acids. The V gene lost 4 bases and the J gene lost 13 bases, with 38 bases spanning the gap. CDR3 loop: CASSSEVPSEGWIDFGRQFF. CDR3 coding DNA: TGTGCCAGCAGTTCCGAGGTGCCTAGCGAGGGTTGGATTGACTTTGGACGACAGTTCTTC.

The chain joins TRBV4-1 to TRBJ2-3, with 7 bases matching TRBD1. The J segment lost 3 bases and the V segment lost 2 bases, leaving 11 bases of the junction unmatched. This CDR3 contains 17 residues. The germline V gene encodes CDR1 MGHRA and CDR2 YSYEKL. CDR3 sequence reads: CASSQLSRTGGTDTQYF. In DNA form, the CDR3 reads TGCGCCAGCAGCCAACTTTCCCGGACAGGAGGAACAGATACGCAGTATTTT.

This chain uses TRBV20-1 with TRBJ2-3; no reliable D call. CDR1 is DFQATT, CDR2 SNEGSKA, per germline (reference sequence). This CDR3 is 12 amino acids long. The V end lost 5 bases, the J end lost 4 bases, and 10 bases lay between the germline ends. The CDR3 coding sequence is TGCAGTGCTTCGGACCAGGCAGATACGCAGTATTTT. This encodes CSASDQADTQYF.

The chain recombines TRBV15 with TRBJ2-4; 9 positions match TRBD2. Germline-derived CDR1 and CDR2 are LNHNV and YYDKDF (reference sequence). The V segment lost 0 bases and the J segment 5 bases; nucleotides outside the gene matches: 8. The CDR3 is made up of 17 amino acids. The CDR3 loop reads CATSRDWAGGPENIQYF. The CDR3 DNA reads TGTGCCACCAGCAGAGATTGGGCGGGAGGGCCGGAAAACATTCAGTACTTC.